The 30 T cell receptor beta chains listed next were all sequenced from one sample in a study of blood T cell repertoires in COVID-19. TCRdb keeps only in-frame clones here, not all; method: immunoSEQ multiplex PCR. The sample has approximately 250,000 clones, 85% seen once. Sequences were obtained from peripheral blood. These receptors were obtained from a man aged 35-49 years with acute or convalescent COVID-19.

The V gene is TRBV4-3, the J gene TRBJ2-1; 9 nucleotides match TRBD2. The V segment lost 0 bases and the J segment 0 bases; nucleotides outside the gene matches: 6. CDR1 and CDR2 from the germline V gene are LGHNA and YSLEER. The CDR3 has 18 amino acids. CDR3 coding DNA: TGCGCCAGCAGCCAAGATATGACTAGCGGACCCTCCTACAATGAGCAGTTCTTC. This gives the protein CASSQDMTSGPSYNEQFF.

The V and J genes are TRBV7-9 and TRBJ1-2; TRBD1 is a possible D gene (6 bases). The CDR3 consists of 18 residues. With 5 bases removed from V and 6 bases from J, the gap between germline ends came to 28 bases. From germline, CDR1 is SEHNR and CDR2 FQNEAQ (reference sequence). The CDR3 DNA reads TGTGCCAGCAGCGTTGGGACGACAGGATATAAGGAGGCAAATGGCTACACCTTC. It is translated as CASSVGTTGYKEANGYTF.

This clone was picked up one time. This sequence joins TRBV5-1 and TRBJ1-1; D gene ambiguous. From germline, CDR1 is SGHRS and CDR2 YFSETQ. V lost 1 base to trimming and J lost 2 bases, with 3 bases between them. The CDR3 runs to 12 residues. CDR3 amino acids: CASSLHNTEAFF. DNA for the CDR3: TGCGCCAGCAGCTTGCATAACACTGAAGCTTTCTTT.

This clone was recorded only once. The V and J genes are TRBV5-6 and TRBJ2-7; 8 nucleotides match TRBD2. The CDR3 has 16 amino acids. Germline assignment: CDR1 SGHDT and CDR2 YYEEEE. With V trimmed by 4 bases and J by 4 bases, 13 bases remained unmatched. CDR3 region: CASSPPSRGAKYEQYF. The DNA for the CDR3 is TGTGCCAGCAGCCCCCCCTCGCGGGGGGCGAAATACGAGCAGTACTTC. The whole variable domain, filled in from reference TRBV5-6 and TRBJ2-7, reads DAGVTQSPTHLIKTRGQQVTLRCSPKSGHDTVSWYQQALGQGPQFIFQYYEEEERQRGNFPDRFSGHQFPNYSSELNVNALLLGDSALYLCASSPPSRGAKYEQYFGPGTRLTVT.

The V and J genes are TRBV18 and TRBJ1-2; D ambiguous. V gave up 3 bases and J gave up 5 bases, with 10 bases separating them. CDR1 is KGHSH and CDR2 is LQKENI in the germline V gene. The length of the CDR3 is 13 residues. CDR3 residues: CASSPQREYGYTF. The DNA for the CDR3 is TGTGCCAGCTCACCTCAACGGGAGTATGGCTACACCTTC.

The V and J genes are TRBV27 and TRBJ1-1; D gene unclear. The CDR3 loop spans 14 amino acids. Germline loops: CDR1 MNHEY, CDR2 SMNVEV (reference sequence). The V and J ends lost 4 bases and 3 bases respectively, with 12 bases between them. CDR3 loop: CASSSEGLYTEAFF. The CDR3 coding sequence is TGTGCCAGCAGTTCGGAAGGACTTTACACTGAAGCTTTCTTT.

In its sample, this clone was seen a few times. This chain joins TRBV6-5 and TRBJ1-1; D might be TRBD1 (6 bases). The V end was cut by 2 bases, the J end by 0 bases, with 13 bases between. The CDR3 has 16 residues. CDR1 is MNHEY, CDR2 SVGAGI, per germline. CDR3: CASSYMPGQLNTEAFF. The CDR3 bases are TGTGCCAGCAGTTACATGCCTGGACAGCTGAACACTGAAGCTTTCTTT.

The gene calls are TRBV2 and TRBJ1-3; 7 nucleotides agree with TRBD1. CDR3 size: 13 residues. V shed 4 bases and J 8 bases; nucleotides not matched to a gene: 5. The germline V gene has CDR1 SNHLY and CDR2 FYNNEI. CDR3 sequence: CASSGQGRDTIYF. For the CDR3, the DNA is TGTGCCAGCAGTGGACAGGGAAGGGACACCATATATTTT.

This chain's CDR3 is CASSDYYEQYF. The CDR3 coding sequence is TGTGCCAGCAGTGATTACTACGAGCAGTACTTC. This chain uses TRBV6-1 with TRBJ2-7; D gene ambiguous. V was pared by 3 bases and J by 3 bases, with 3 bases between. CDR3 length: 11 residues. Germline CDR1 is MNHNS and CDR2 is SASEGT.

This chain links TRBV5-1 with TRBJ1-1, with a possible D match to TRBD1 (5 bases). Germline CDR1 and CDR2: SGHRS and YFSETQ. V was shortened by 4 bases and J by 5 bases, with 12 bases between the two germline ends. The CDR3 runs 13 residues. In DNA form, the CDR3 reads TGCGCCAGCAGCGATCAGGGTGTGACTGAAGCTTTCTTT. Protein sequence: CASSDQGVTEAFF.

V is TRBV18 and J is TRBJ1-1; 8 nucleotides agree with TRBD1. There are 13 residues in the CDR3. Germline V gives CDR1 KGHSH, CDR2 LQKENI. V was clipped by 6 bases and J by 3 bases; unmatched bases: 3. CDR3 sequence: CASSTGGDTEAFF. DNA of the CDR3: TGTGCCAGCTCTACAGGGGGGGACACTGAAGCTTTCTTT.

This chain joins TRBV27 and TRBJ2-1; a possible D gene is TRBD1 (6 bases). Per the germline V gene, CDR1 is MNHEY and CDR2 is SMNVEV (reference sequence). This CDR3 contains 17 residues. V was trimmed by 4 bases and J by 0 bases, leaving 16 bases between them. CDR3 amino acids: CASSSPLQGSSYNEQFF. For the CDR3, the DNA is TGTGCCAGCAGTTCCCCCCTGCAGGGGAGCTCCTACAATGAGCAGTTCTTC.

The chain employs TRBV30 and TRBJ2-3; 7 nucleotides align to TRBD1. After removal of 2 bases from V and 1 base from J, the junction contained 12 bases not matched to a gene. The CDR3 spans 17 residues. The germline V gene encodes CDR1 GTSNPN and CDR2 SVGIG (reference sequence). The CDR3 spells CAWSMRGPKRGTDTQYF. CDR3 DNA sequence: TGTGCCTGGAGTATGAGGGGGCCGAAACGGGGCACAGATACGCAGTATTTT.

This chain connects TRBV5-1 to TRBJ1-6, with D possibly matching TRBD1 (6 bases). The CDR3 consists of 14 residues. Trimming removed 3 bases at V and 5 bases at J, with 9 bases between. Per the germline V gene, CDR1 is SGHRS and CDR2 is YFSETQ. CDR3 sequence reads: CASSWDKDNSPLHF. CDR3 bases: TGCGCCAGCAGCTGGGACAAGGATAATTCACCCCTCCACTTT.

The chain has TRBV7-2 and TRBJ2-4; maybe TRBD1 (5 bases). This CDR3 has 12 residues. From germline, CDR1 is SGHTA and CDR2 FQGNSA. V lost 5 bases to trimming and J lost 10 bases, with 12 bases between them. The CDR3 spells CASSPGQAIQYF. Here the CDR3 DNA reads TGTGCCAGCAGCCCCGGACAAGCGATTCAGTACTTC.

The gene calls are TRBV18 and TRBJ1-1; tentatively, D is TRBD1 (5 bases). Germline V lookup: CDR1 KGHSH, CDR2 LQKENI. The length of the CDR3 is 16 residues. Trimming cost V 6 bases and J 1 base, with 18 bases left between them. The CDR3 DNA sequence: TGTGCCAGCTCGCCTATCCTCGGACAACAGAACACTGAAGCTTTCTTT. Residues: CASSPILGQQNTEAFF.

V and J are TRBV2 and TRBJ1-4; 7 positions match TRBD1. This CDR3 comprises 15 residues. From germline, CDR1 is SNHLY and CDR2 FYNNEI. Losses at the gene ends were 4 bases for V and 4 bases for J; bases not matched to a gene: 6. The CDR3 loop is CASSVEGADNEKLFF. The CDR3 bases are TGTGCCAGCAGTGTAGAGGGGGCGGATAATGAAAAACTGTTTTTT.

The rearrangement links TRBV9 to TRBJ1-1, with D uncertain. The CDR3 contains 13 residues. Trimming removed 0 bases from V and 5 bases from J, with 8 bases in between. The germline gives CDR1 SGDLS, CDR2 YYNGEE. This CDR3 is CASSVAVRTEAFF. CDR3 sequence (DNA): TGTGCCAGCAGCGTAGCTGTGAGGACTGAAGCTTTCTTT.

Remarks on this clone: Other DNA variants within this sample encode the same CDR3. This CDR3 reads CASSLRRGEQFF. Here the CDR3 DNA reads TGTGCCAGCAGCTTAAGGCGGGGTGAGCAGTTCTTC. The gene calls are TRBV7-2 and TRBJ2-1; D is possibly TRBD2 (6 bases). This CDR3 has 12 amino acids. Trimming shortened V by 2 bases and J by 9 bases, and 8 bases separated the two germline ends. CDR1 and CDR2 (germline): SGHTA, FQGNSA.

V usage is TRBV14 and J usage is TRBJ1-1, with D uncertain. The V gene's germline CDR1 is SGHDN and CDR2 FVKESK. This CDR3 comprises 14 residues. The V end was cut by 4 bases, the J end by 4 bases, with 13 bases between. CDR3 protein: CASSLRMGSTEAFF. CDR3 nucleotide sequence: TGTGCCAGCAGCCTTCGTATGGGGAGCACTGAAGCTTTCTTT.

The chain is built from TRBV5-5 and TRBJ2-1; 11 bases are a match to TRBD2. V lost 4 bases, J lost 4 bases, and 4 bases stayed unmatched. The CDR3 is 15 residues long. Germline CDR1 is SGHKS and CDR2 is YYEKEE (reference sequence). CDR3 in DNA: TGTGCCAGCAGCCATATAGCGGGGGGGTACAATGAGCAGTTCTTC. Protein product: CASSHIAGGYNEQFF.

This chain joins TRBV20-1 and TRBJ1-1; D remains unclear. V lost 3 bases to trimming and J lost 8 bases, with 10 bases between them. The germline V gene encodes CDR1 DFQATT and CDR2 SNEGSKA (reference sequence). This CDR3 is built from 11 residues. In DNA, the CDR3 is TGCAGTGCTAGTTCAACAATAGAAGCTTTCTTT. It is translated as CSASSTIEAFF.

The rearrangement joins TRBV27 to TRBJ2-7, with a weak D call TRBD2 (6 bases). Germline-derived CDR1 and CDR2 are MNHEY and SMNVEV (reference sequence). CDR3 length: 13 residues. V lost 6 bases to trimming and J lost 5 bases, with 14 bases between them. The CDR3 bases are TGTGCCAGCAGGAAGGAGGGGAACCACGAGCAGTACTTC. Amino acid sequence: CASRKEGNHEQYF.

The rearrangement joins TRBV2 to TRBJ1-2; D remains ambiguous. The CDR3 extends over 13 amino acids. V was pared by 5 bases and J by 8 bases, with 15 bases between. The germline CDR1 and CDR2 sequences are SNHLY and FYNNEI. CDR3 protein: CASSPYPEEGYTF. CDR3 DNA: TGTGCCAGCAGTCCCTATCCGGAGGAGGGCTACACCTTC.

This clone was observed a few times. V usage is TRBV14 and J usage is TRBJ2-1, with 14 positions matching TRBD2. Trimming removed 4 bases from V and 0 bases from J; junction bases left unmatched: 14. Germline CDR1 and CDR2: SGHDN and FVKESK. The CDR3 runs 21 residues. CDR3 bases: TGTGCCAGCAGCCCTCGAACGGGACTAGCGGGGGCCACCACCTCCTACAATGAGCAGTTCTTC. Protein sequence: CASSPRTGLAGATTSYNEQFF. The full variable domain, rest sourced from reference TRBV14 and TRBJ2-1, is EAGVTQFPSHSVIEKGQTVTLRCDPISGHDNLYWYRRVMGKEIKFLLHFVKESKQDESGMPNNRFLAERTGGTYSTLKVQPAELEDSGVYFCASSPRTGLAGATTSYNEQFFGPGTRLTVL.

The chain uses TRBV5-1 and TRBJ1-1, with 7 bases identical to TRBD1. Trimming removed 4 bases from V and 1 base from J; junction bases left unmatched: 4. The CDR3 consists of 14 residues. Germline CDR1 is SGHRS and CDR2 is YFSETQ. The CDR3 loop is CASSTGQQNTEAFF. The CDR3 region has the DNA TGCGCCAGCAGCACGGGACAGCAGAACACTGAAGCTTTCTTT.

The chain combines TRBV5-4 with TRBJ2-3; 11 positions match TRBD2. The CDR3 is made up of 15 amino acids. Germline V gene data show CDR1 as SGHNT and CDR2 as YYREEE (reference sequence). The V gene end was trimmed by 2 bases and the J gene end by 7 bases; junction bases not matched to a gene: 6. CDR3 sequence reads: CASSFSGGAVYTQYF. CDR3 DNA sequence: TGTGCCAGCAGCTTTAGCGGGGGGGCCGTATATACGCAGTATTTT.

This rearrangement joins TRBV6-6 to TRBJ1-2; no clear D gene. This CDR3 comprises 16 residues. V was clipped by 0 bases and J by 6 bases, with 17 bases between them. The germline CDR1 and CDR2 sequences are MNHNY and SVGAGI (reference sequence). CDR3 protein: CASSYSRVGNEDGYTF. The CDR3 nucleotides read TGTGCCAGCAGTTACTCGAGAGTCGGCAACGAGGATGGCTACACCTTC.

This clone was found many times. The chain is built from TRBV28 and TRBJ2-2; 10 bases agree with TRBD1. This CDR3 comprises 15 residues. Losses at the gene ends were 4 bases for V and 5 bases for J; bases not matched to a gene: 4. Germline-derived CDR1 and CDR2 are MDHEN and SYDVKM. The CDR3 sequence is CASSWRTGGTGELFF. CDR3 coding DNA: TGTGCCAGCAGTTGGAGGACAGGGGGTACCGGGGAGCTGTTTTTT.

This clone showed up just once. V and J are TRBV30 and TRBJ2-1; D is possibly TRBD2 (5 bases). CDR3 length: 13 residues. Germline lookup yields CDR1 GTSNPN and CDR2 SVGIG (reference sequence). Trimming shortened V by 2 bases and J by 6 bases, and 11 bases separated the two germline ends. DNA for the CDR3: TGTGCCTGGAGTAACGGGATATCCAATGAGCAGTTCTTC. Residues: CAWSNGISNEQFF.